This T cell receptor beta chain came from a study of CD8+ T cells in alopecia areata. RNA extraction and reverse transcription yielded cDNA as sequencing template. Here immunoSEQ multiplex PCR was the method, and the copy in TCRdb shows in-frame clones only, minus some. Of fewer than 200,000 clones in the sample, about 60% were seen once. Indicated treatment: oral pan-JAK inhibitor, 5-10 mg twice daily. Using a FACSAria, the CD4+ and CD8+ T cells were sorted from the PBMCs. Whole-study results and caveats: Compared with normal scalp, lesional scalp had higher clonality and more expanded CD8+ clones.

This clone turned up a few times. The antigen remains unidentified. Sequencing used CD8+ T cells sorted from blood, obtained at week 24, from a patient treated with tofacitinib. The receptor's source is a human donor with alopecia areata.

The CDR3 here is CASSNRDFRSYEQYF. CDR3 sequence (DNA): TGTGCCAGCAGCAACCGGGACTTCCGCTCCTACGAGCAGTACTTC. The rearrangement uses TRBV13 and TRBJ2-7; possible D gene TRBD2, 6 bases. Trimming left V 5 bases short and J 0 bases short, with 14 bases between. This CDR3 spans 15 amino acids. Germline loops: CDR1 PRHDT, CDR2 FYEKMQ (reference sequence).